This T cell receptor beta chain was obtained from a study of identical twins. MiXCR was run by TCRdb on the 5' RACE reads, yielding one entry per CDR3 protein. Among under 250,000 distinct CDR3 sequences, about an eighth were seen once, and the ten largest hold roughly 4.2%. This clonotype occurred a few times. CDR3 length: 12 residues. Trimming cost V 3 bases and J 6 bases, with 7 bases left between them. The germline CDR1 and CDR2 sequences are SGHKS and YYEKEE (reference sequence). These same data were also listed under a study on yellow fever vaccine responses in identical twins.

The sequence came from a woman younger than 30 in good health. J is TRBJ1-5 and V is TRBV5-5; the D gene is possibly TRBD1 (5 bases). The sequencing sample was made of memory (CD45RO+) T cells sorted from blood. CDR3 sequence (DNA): TGTGCCAGCAGCTCTGGGGCTCAGCCCCAGCATTTT. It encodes CASSSGAQPQHF. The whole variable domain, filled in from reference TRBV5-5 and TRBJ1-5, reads DAGVTQSPTHLIKTRGQQVTLRCSPISGHKSVSWYQQVLGQGPQFIFQYYEKEERGRGNFPDRFSARQFPNYSSELNVNALLLGDSALYLCASSSGAQPQHFGDGTRLSIL.